This TCR beta chain was obtained from a study of beta chain features in type 1 diabetes. Study-wide results and limits: Type 1 diabetes patients had moderately but significantly shorter TCRB CDR3s in all four CD4+ subsets. Within the patient group, naive, central memory and Treg TCRB repertoires appeared more similar to each other than within healthy donors.

The table lists this clone with a few counts. Its antigen is currently unknown. As every portion of the isolated RNA was reverse transcribed, the sequencing read expressed TCRB transcripts. Produced via immunoSEQ multiplex PCR; TCRdb's table is partial and in-frame only. This table has 160,000 or so clones, about 10% appearing once. The V gene lost 0 bases and the J gene lost 10 bases, with 16 bases spanning the gap. Per the germline V gene, CDR1 is GTSNPN and CDR2 is SVGIG (reference sequence). The CDR3 covers 14 residues. The receptor's source is a woman aged 25 to 39 with type 1 diabetes. The sequenced sample consisted of central memory CD4+ T cells from blood. This chain connects TRBV30 to TRBJ1-5; D unresolved. As DNA, the CDR3 is TGTGCCTGGAGTGTAACAGACCAATCCACCCCCCAGCATTTT. Amino acid sequence: CAWSVTDQSTPQHF.